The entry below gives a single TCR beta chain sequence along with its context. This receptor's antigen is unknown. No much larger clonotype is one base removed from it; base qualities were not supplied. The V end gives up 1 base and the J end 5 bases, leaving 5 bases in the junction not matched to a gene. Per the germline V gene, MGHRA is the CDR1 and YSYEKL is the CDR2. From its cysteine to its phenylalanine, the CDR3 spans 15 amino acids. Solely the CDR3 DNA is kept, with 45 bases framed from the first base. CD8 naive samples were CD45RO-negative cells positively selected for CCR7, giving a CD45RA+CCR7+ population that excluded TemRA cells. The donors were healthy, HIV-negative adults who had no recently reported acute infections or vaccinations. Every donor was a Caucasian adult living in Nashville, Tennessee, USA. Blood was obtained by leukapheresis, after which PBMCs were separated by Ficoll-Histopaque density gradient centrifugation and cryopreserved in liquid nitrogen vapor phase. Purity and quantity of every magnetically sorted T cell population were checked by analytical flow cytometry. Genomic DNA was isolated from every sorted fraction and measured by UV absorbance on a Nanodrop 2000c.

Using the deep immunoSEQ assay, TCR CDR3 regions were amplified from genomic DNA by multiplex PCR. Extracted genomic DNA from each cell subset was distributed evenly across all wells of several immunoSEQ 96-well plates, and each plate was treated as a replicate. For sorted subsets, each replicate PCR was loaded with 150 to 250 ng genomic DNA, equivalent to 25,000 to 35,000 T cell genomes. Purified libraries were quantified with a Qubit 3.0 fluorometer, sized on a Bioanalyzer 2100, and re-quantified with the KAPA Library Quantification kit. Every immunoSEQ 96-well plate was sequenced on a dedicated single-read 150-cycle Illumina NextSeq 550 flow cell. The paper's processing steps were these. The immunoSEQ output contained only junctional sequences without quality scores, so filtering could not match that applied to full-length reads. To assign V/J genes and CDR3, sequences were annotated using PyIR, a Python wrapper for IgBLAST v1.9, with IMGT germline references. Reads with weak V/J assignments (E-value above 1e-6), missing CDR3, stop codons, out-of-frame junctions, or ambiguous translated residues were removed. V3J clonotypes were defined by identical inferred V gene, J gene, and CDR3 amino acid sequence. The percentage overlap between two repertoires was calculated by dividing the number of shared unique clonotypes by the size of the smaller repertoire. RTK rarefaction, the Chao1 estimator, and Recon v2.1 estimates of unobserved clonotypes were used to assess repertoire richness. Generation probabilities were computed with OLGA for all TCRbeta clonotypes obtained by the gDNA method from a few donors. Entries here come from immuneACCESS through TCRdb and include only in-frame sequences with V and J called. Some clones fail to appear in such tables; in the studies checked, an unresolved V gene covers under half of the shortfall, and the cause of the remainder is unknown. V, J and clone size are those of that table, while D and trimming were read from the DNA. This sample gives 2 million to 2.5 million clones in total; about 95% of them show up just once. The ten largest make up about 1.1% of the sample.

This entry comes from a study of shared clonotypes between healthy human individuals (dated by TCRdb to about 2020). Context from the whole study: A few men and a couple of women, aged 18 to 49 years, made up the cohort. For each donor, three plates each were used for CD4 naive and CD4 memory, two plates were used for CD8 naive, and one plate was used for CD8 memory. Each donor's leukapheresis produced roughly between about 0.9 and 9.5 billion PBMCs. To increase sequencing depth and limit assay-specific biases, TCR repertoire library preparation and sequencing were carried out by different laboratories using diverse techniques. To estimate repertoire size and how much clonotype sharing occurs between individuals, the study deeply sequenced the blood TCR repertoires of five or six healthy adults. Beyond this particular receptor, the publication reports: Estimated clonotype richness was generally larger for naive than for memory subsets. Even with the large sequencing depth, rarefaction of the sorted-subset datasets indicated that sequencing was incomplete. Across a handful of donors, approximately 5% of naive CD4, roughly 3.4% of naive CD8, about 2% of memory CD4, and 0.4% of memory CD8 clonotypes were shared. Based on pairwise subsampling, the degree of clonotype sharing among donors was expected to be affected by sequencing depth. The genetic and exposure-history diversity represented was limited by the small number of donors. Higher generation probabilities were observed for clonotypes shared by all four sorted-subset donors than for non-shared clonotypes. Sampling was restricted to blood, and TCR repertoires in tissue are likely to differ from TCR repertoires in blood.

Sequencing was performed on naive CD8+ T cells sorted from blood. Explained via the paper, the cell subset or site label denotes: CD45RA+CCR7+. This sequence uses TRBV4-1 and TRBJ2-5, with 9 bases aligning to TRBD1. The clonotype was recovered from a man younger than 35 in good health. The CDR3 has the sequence CASSQVDRGSETQYF. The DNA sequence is TGCGCCAGCAGCCAAGTGGACAGGGGTAGTGAGACCCAGTACTTC.